This T cell receptor (beta chain) was found in a study of cytomegalovirus exposure and HLA in healthy donors. Study at large: Prior work identified some 120 million unique TCR beta sequences in 150 million to 200 million T cells. Ancestry clustering placed more than 80% of some 400 genotyped donors in the Caucasian-associated cluster. Study-wide findings and caveats: In vitro, three CMV-associated chains proved specific for CMV antigens.

Concerning this clone: The antigen is undetermined.

PCR involved 60 Vbeta and 13 Jbeta primers. Produced via immunoSEQ multiplex PCR; TCRdb's table is partial and in-frame only. The top ten clones hold around 15% of a sample with about 82,000 clones, roughly four fifths of them seen once. Germline V gives CDR1 SGHTA, CDR2 FQGNSA. The CDR3 covers 15 residues. V gave up 1 base and J gave up 6 bases; unmatched junction bases: 7. Sequencing used PBMCs. This chain connects TRBV7-2 to TRBJ2-7, with 9 bases identical to TRBD1. The sequence was obtained from a human donor in good health. This CDR3 reads CASSLDTGGFREQYF. The CDR3 DNA reads TGTGCCAGCAGCTTAGATACAGGGGGCTTCCGCGAGCAGTACTTC.